These T cell receptor beta chains were read from a single sample in a study of blood T cells in healthy people across ages. TCRdb re-called the 5' RACE reads with MiXCR, one entry per CDR3 protein. The table records roughly 800,000 distinct CDR3 sequences, 58% of them present only once. Sequencing was carried out using blood. The receptors here all came from a man aged 25-45 years in good health. CDR3s include the opening cysteine and the closing phenylalanine or tryptophan. Each record gives: J gene, D gene, clone size, CDR3 length, V gene, CDR3 DNA, CDR3 protein. The D gene is left open where the match is weak. A clone size is listed for some rows: how often the clone was seen (once, few, many), or a class if it is expanded.

TRBJ2-1	TRBD2	many	15	TRBV20-1	TGCAGTGGCTTGGTTAGGGAGGGCAATTTTATGGAGCAGTTCTTC	CSGLVREGNFMEQFF
TRBJ1-6	NA	NA	15	TRBV6-2/TRBV6-3	TGTGCCAGCACTCAACCTCGGACAGAGGATTCACCCCTCCACTTT	CASTQPRTEDSPLHF
TRBJ2-3	NA	NA	13	TRBV12-3/TRBV12-4	TGTGCCAGCAGGCCCATTAGGGGAGATACGCAGTATTTT	CASRPIRGDTQYF
TRBJ2-2	TRBD2	NA	20	TRBV7-2	TGTGCCAGCAGCCAGAGGTGGGGACTAGCGGGGGGTACGAACACCGGGGAGCTGTTTTTT	CASSQRWGLAGGTNTGELFF
TRBJ2-3	NA	NA	16	TRBV12-3/TRBV12-4	TGTGCCAGCAGCTACGCCAGGGAGATACTCACAGATACGCAGTATTTT	CASSYAREILTDTQYF
TRBJ2-7	TRBD1	NA	14	TRBV29-1	TGCAGCGTATACCGGGACAGGGTATCGGGGGAGCAGTACTTC	CSVYRDRVSGEQYF
TRBJ2-7	NA	NA	12	TRBV12-3/TRBV12-4	TGTGCCAGCAGTTTTGCGCTGTACGAGCAGTACTTC	CASSFALYEQYF
TRBJ2-7	NA	NA	14	TRBV20-1	TGCAGTGCTAGTAAGGTGGGGGCCCTCTACGAGCAGTACTTC	CSASKVGALYEQYF
TRBJ2-6	NA	NA	13	TRBV27	TGTGCCAGCAGTGATAGTAGGGCCAACGTCCTGACTTTC	CASSDSRANVLTF
TRBJ2-1	NA	NA	12	TRBV12-3/TRBV12-4	TGTGCCAGCAGTTTATCTCATGTGGGGCAGTTCTTC	CASSLSHVGQFF
TRBJ2-5	TRBD1	NA	15	TRBV20-1	TGCAGTGCCAGGCTTTGGACAGGGGGCGCGCAGACCCAGTACTTC	CSARLWTGGAQTQYF
TRBJ2-7	NA	NA	14	TRBV11-2	TGTGCCAGCAGCCTCGAACCCATGGGATTCACCCAGTACTTC	CASSLEPMGFTQYF
TRBJ2-5	NA	NA	19	TRBV21-1	TGTGCCAGCAGCAAAAATTCCCGAAGTGGCGGGAGGGCCCTAGGGACCCAGTACTTC	CASSKNSRSGGRALGTQYF
TRBJ1-2	NA	few	16	TRBV27	TGTGCCAGCAGTCCCAATAGGGCCGATTCATTTTATGGCTACACCTTC	CASSPNRADSFYGYTF
TRBJ1-2	NA	NA	15	TRBV4-2	TGTGCCAGCAGCCAAGTCCGGGGGGAGGGGTATGGCTACACCTTC	CASSQVRGEGYGYTF
TRBJ2-2	NA	NA	16	TRBV12-3/TRBV12-4	TGTGCCAGCAACTCCTGGACATTGGAGAACACCGGGGAGCTGTTTTTT	CASNSWTLENTGELFF
TRBJ2-5	TRBD2	NA	16	TRBV20-1	TGCAGTGCTAGAGCTGCCGGGACTAGCGGGACCGGGACCCAGTACTTC	CSARAAGTSGTGTQYF
TRBJ1-2	NA	once	16	TRBV12-3/TRBV12-4	TGTGCCAGCAGTTTACTGTCGGATTCAAAGCTCTATGGCTACACCTTC	CASSLLSDSKLYGYTF